The 28 T cell receptor beta chains in this list originate from one sample, sequenced in a study of CD8 T cells in ankylosing spondylitis. For these TCRs, the target antigens are not known. MiXCR, applied by TCRdb to the 5' RACE reads, yields one record per CDR3 protein. The table shows more than 500,000 distinct CDR3 sequences, with over 4% occurring only once. The study, taken as a whole, reports: A motif in TCR beta, a set of 8 or 9 highly homologous variants, appeared characteristic of ankylosing spondylitis blood.

The sequenced sample consisted of blood, either unsorted or a sorted T cell fraction (not recorded which). These receptors were taken from a male donor with ankylosing spondylitis.

This clonotype has at least ten counts. The chain joins TRBV5-1 to TRBJ1-1; D not certain. The V and J ends lost 4 bases and 1 base respectively, with 17 bases between them. The CDR3 has 16 residues. From germline, CDR1 is SGHRS and CDR2 YFSETQ. The CDR3 protein is CASSPSSLASNTEAFF. Here the CDR3 DNA reads TGCGCCAGCAGCCCCTCGAGTCTGGCCTCGAACACTGAAGCTTTCTTT.

There are many counts of this clonotype. The chain links TRBV4-3 to TRBJ1-2, with D unresolved. The CDR3 sequence is 16 residues long. V was trimmed by 0 bases and J by 2 bases, leaving 13 bases between them. CDR1 and CDR2 from the germline V gene are LGHNA and YSLEER. The CDR3 loop reads CASSQDAPHSNYGYTF. The CDR3 nucleotides read TGCGCCAGCAGCCAAGATGCCCCCCACAGCAACTATGGCTACACCTTC.

In its sample, this clonotype was seen many times. DNA for the CDR3: TGTGCCAGCCAAAGTTTCCCCGGAGGCACAGATACGCAGTATTTT. Its translation: CASQSFPGGTDTQYF. This chain joins TRBV27 and TRBJ2-3, with D unresolved. The V gene's germline CDR1 is MNHEY and CDR2 SMNVEV (reference sequence). Trimming left V 8 bases short and J 1 base short, with 16 bases between. CDR3 length: 15 amino acids.

This clonotype has a count of ten or more. J is TRBJ2-7 and V is TRBV4-1; the D is unclear. The germline V and J ends were trimmed by 3 bases and 7 bases, with 7 bases remaining between them. Germline V gene sequence: CDR1 MGHRA, CDR2 YSYEKL. This CDR3 is 11 amino acids long. CDR3 sequence reads: CASSHEEEQYF. The CDR3, as DNA: TGCGCCAGCAGCCACGAAGAAGAGCAGTACTTC.

This clonotype was seen ten or more times. The V gene is TRBV15, the J gene TRBJ2-2; 9 bases align to TRBD1. V was clipped by 8 bases and J by 4 bases; unmatched bases: 11. This CDR3 contains 16 residues. Germline lookup yields CDR1 LNHNV and CDR2 YYDKDF (reference sequence). CDR3 loop: CATLSTGTGSTGELFF. CDR3 DNA: TGTGCCACCCTGAGCACCGGGACAGGGTCCACCGGGGAGCTGTTTTTT.

This clonotype was recorded many times. The chain couples TRBV3-1 to TRBJ1-4, with 7 positions matching TRBD1. Unmatched junction bases numbered 6, after V lost 4 bases and J lost 1 base. Per the germline V gene, CDR1 is LGHDT and CDR2 is YNNKEL (reference sequence). The CDR3 spans 16 residues. The CDR3 sequence is CASSPRQGRTNEKLFF. The CDR3, as DNA: TGTGCCAGCAGCCCACGACAGGGAAGAACTAATGAAAAACTGTTTTTT. Full variable domain (missing parts from reference TRBV3-1 and TRBJ1-4): DTAVSQTPKYLVTQMGNDKSIKCEQNLGHDTMYWYKQDSKKFLKIMFSYNNKELIINETVPNRFSPKSPDKAHLNLHINSLELGDSAVYFCASSPRQGRTNEKLFFGSGTQLSVL.

The table lists this clonotype with many counts. The CDR3 reads CASRGPGQGAAGELFF. The DNA of the CDR3 is TGTGCCAGCAGGGGACCGGGACAGGGGGCGGCCGGGGAGCTGTTTTTT. This chain uses TRBV6-1 with TRBJ2-2; 12 bases match TRBD1. CDR3 length equals 16 residues. Trimming removed 6 bases from V and 6 bases from J; junction bases left unmatched: 8. CDR1 MNHNS and CDR2 SASEGT come from the germline V gene.

The rearrangement joins TRBV27 to TRBJ2-7; tentative D call: TRBD2 (6 bases). The CDR3 extends over 15 amino acids. V was clipped by 6 bases and J by 2 bases, with 17 bases between them. Germline CDR1 and CDR2: MNHEY and SMNVEV (reference sequence). CDR3 region: CASRPGRRLPYEQYF. The DNA of the CDR3 is TGTGCCAGCAGGCCGGGGAGGAGGTTACCCTACGAGCAGTACTTC.

This clonotype has at least ten counts. This chain connects TRBV20-1 to TRBJ2-5, with a possible D match to TRBD2 (5 bases). The CDR3 contains 14 residues. V lost 1 base and J lost 5, with 14 bases in between. Germline values: CDR1 DFQATT, CDR2 SNEGSKA (reference sequence). Here the CDR3 reads CSARGTGSGETQYF. The DNA for the CDR3 is TGCAGTGCTAGAGGGACGGGGTCGGGGGAGACCCAGTACTTC.

This clonotype showed up just a few times. This clone may be a read error of a much larger clone one base away. The chain is built from TRBV5-1 and TRBJ1-2; D is unclear. CDR1 SGHRS and CDR2 YFSETQ come from the germline V gene. The V end was cut by 4 bases, the J end by 8 bases, with 21 bases between. CDR3 length: 15 amino acids. This CDR3 reads CASSLRRSGVEGYTF. The CDR3 DNA reads as TGCGCCAGCAGCCTCCGGCGCTCCGGGGTAGAAGGCTACACCTTC.

There are many counts of this clonotype. V gene TRBV12-3 or TRBV12-4 combines with J gene TRBJ1-2, with D possibly being TRBD1 (5 bases). Trimming took off 3 bases at V and 4 bases at J, with 18 bases between the two ends. CDR3 length equals 16 residues. CDR3 protein: CASSFKPAGDFYGYTF. The CDR3 DNA reads as TGTGCCAGCAGTTTTAAACCGGCGGGGGATTTCTATGGCTACACCTTC.

This clonotype was observed at least ten times. The chain joins TRBV7-2 to TRBJ1-4; D is undetermined. CDR3 length: 15 residues. Trimming removed 6 bases from V and 2 bases from J, with 13 bases in between. CDR1 is SGHTA and CDR2 is FQGNSA in the germline V gene. The CDR3: CASRLQGSTNEKLFF. The CDR3 nucleotides are TGTGCCAGCAGGTTACAAGGGAGTACTAATGAAAAACTGTTTTTT.

This clonotype was recorded at least ten times. The chain recombines TRBV7-9 with TRBJ2-2; D is undetermined. Germline lookup yields CDR1 SEHNR and CDR2 FQNEAQ (reference sequence). This CDR3 has 15 residues. V was pared by 5 bases and J by 3 bases, with 13 bases between. Here the CDR3 DNA reads TGTGCCAGCAGCCCACGGGCTATTGACACCGGGGAGCTGTTTTTT. This codes for CASSPRAIDTGELFF.

The sample holds a few counts of this clonotype. J is TRBJ2-3 and V is TRBV29-1; 7 nucleotides line up with TRBD1. The CDR3 extends over 14 amino acids. CDR1 SQVTM and CDR2 ANQGSEA come from the germline V gene. V shed 4 bases, J shed 7 bases, and the junction held 11 bases outside the gene matches. The CDR3 sequence is CSVASRAGGYTQYF. The CDR3 DNA is TGCAGCGTTGCCTCCCGAGCAGGGGGATATACGCAGTATTTT.

At least ten counts were recorded for this clonotype. The CDR3 protein is CASSSAEGTEAFF. CDR3 sequence (DNA): TGCGCCAGCAGCTCTGCCGAGGGCACTGAAGCTTTCTTT. The chain recombines TRBV5-1 with TRBJ1-1; unclear D gene. V gave up 3 bases and J gave up 4 bases, with 10 bases separating them. CDR1 and CDR2 from the germline V gene are SGHRS and YFSETQ. The CDR3 is 13 residues long.

In its sample, this clonotype was seen many times. The chain uses TRBV29-1 and TRBJ2-3; no clear D. Looked up from germline, CDR1 is SQVTM and CDR2 is ANQGSEA. The ends were cut back, 5 bases at V and 3 bases at J, with 6 bases in the middle. The length of the CDR3 is 11 residues. CDR3 DNA sequence: TGCAGCGTTCGGGTAACAGATACGCAGTATTTT. It yields the protein CSVRVTDTQYF.

This clonotype has at least ten counts. V is TRBV10-3 and J is TRBJ2-3, with a possible D match to TRBD2 (7 bases). The CDR3 spans 14 residues. Trimming shortened V by 9 bases and J by 0 bases, and 13 bases separated the two germline ends. From germline, CDR1 is ENHRY and CDR2 SYGVKD. CDR3 sequence: CAIGGGPSTDTQYF. Here the CDR3 DNA reads TGTGCCATAGGGGGGGGACCGAGCACAGATACGCAGTATTTT.

The sample holds many counts of this clonotype. The chain carries TRBV6-2 or TRBV6-3 and TRBJ2-1, with 10 bases lining up with TRBD2. V gave up 6 bases and J gave up 3 bases; unmatched junction bases: 2. The germline V gene has CDR1 MNHEY and CDR2 SVGEGT. The CDR3 contains 14 residues. The CDR3 DNA is TGTGCCAGCAGGAGCGGGGGGGGCTACAATGAGCAGTTCTTC. It encodes CASRSGGGYNEQFF.

This clonotype was detected ten times or more. This chain connects TRBV20-1 to TRBJ2-7; 10 nucleotides align to TRBD1. CDR3 length: 13 residues. After removal of 6 bases from V and 3 bases from J, the junction contained 5 bases not matched to a gene. CDR1 is DFQATT, CDR2 SNEGSKA, per germline (reference sequence). For the CDR3, the DNA is TGCAGTGCCCCGGACAGGGGGATCTACGAGCAGTACTTC. Encoded protein: CSAPDRGIYEQYF.

This clonotype was recorded many times. As DNA, the CDR3 is TGCGCCAGCAGCCTCCTTGGGGGGGTGACGGAGACCCAGTACTTC. Protein sequence: CASSLLGGVTETQYF. V is TRBV5-1 and J is TRBJ2-5; TRBD2 agrees at 7 bases. The CDR3 is 15 amino acids. Germline values: CDR1 SGHRS, CDR2 YFSETQ. The V segment lost 4 bases and the J segment 5 bases; nucleotides outside the gene matches: 11.

There are many counts of this clonotype. The rearrangement uses TRBV20-1 and TRBJ2-7; D could derive from TRBD1 or TRBD2 (5 bases each). V was pared by 7 bases and J by 2 bases, with 15 bases between. Germline V gene sequence: CDR1 DFQATT, CDR2 SNEGSKA (reference sequence). The CDR3 loop spans 13 amino acids. CDR3: CSVPGTATYEQYF. The DNA of the CDR3 is TGCAGTGTCCCCGGGACCGCTACCTACGAGCAGTACTTC.

This clonotype was found many times. The CDR3 DNA follows: TGCAGCGTTGCTTCCCCGAGGACAGGGGATGGCTACACCTTC. Translated: CSVASPRTGDGYTF. The chain employs TRBV29-1 and TRBJ1-2, with 9 bases identical to TRBD1. Germline CDR1 and CDR2: SQVTM and ANQGSEA. The CDR3 sequence is 14 residues long. V lost 4 bases, J lost 6 bases, and 9 bases stayed unmatched.

The chain is built from TRBV25-1 and TRBJ2-1; D is uncertain. V shed 1 base and J shed 5 bases, with 9 bases lying between them. This CDR3 is built from 14 residues. Germline CDR1 reads MGHDK; CDR2 reads SYGVNS. CDR3 sequence reads: CASSELDFNNEQFF. CDR3 sequence (DNA): TGTGCCAGCAGTGAATTAGATTTTAACAATGAGCAGTTCTTC.

This clonotype showed up many times. The chain joins TRBV7-2 to TRBJ2-3; D tentatively fits TRBD1 or TRBD2 (6 bases each). Trimming took off 1 base at V and 14 bases at J, with 13 bases between the two ends. Germline lookup yields CDR1 SGHTA and CDR2 FQGNSA. The CDR3 spans 12 residues. The CDR3 sequence is CASSLGGALWYF. The CDR3 DNA sequence: TGTGCCAGCAGCTTAGGGGGGGCCCTATGGTATTTT. The full variable domain, rest sourced from reference TRBV7-2 and TRBJ2-3, is GAGVSQSPSNKVTEKGKDVELRCDPISGHTALYWYRQSLGQGLEFLIYFQGNSAPDKSGLPSDRFSAERTGGSVSTLTIQRTQQEDSAVYLCASSLGGALWYFGPGTRLTVL.

This clonotype was recorded at least ten times. The rearrangement links TRBV20-1 to TRBJ1-2, with 7 bases lining up with TRBD1. J gave up 2 bases and V 2 bases, and 2 bases lay outside the gene matches. CDR1 DFQATT and CDR2 SNEGSKA come from the germline V gene (reference sequence). CDR3 size: 13 residues. The CDR3 DNA follows: TGCAGTGCTAGACAGGGGGGCAACTATGGCTACACCTTC. It specifies CSARQGGNYGYTF.

This clonotype showed up many times. V gene TRBV12-3 or TRBV12-4 combines with J gene TRBJ2-5, with 9 bases matching TRBD1. V was pared by 7 bases and J by 3 bases, with 3 bases of the junction left unmatched. This CDR3 spans 13 amino acids. The CDR3 here is CASTWTGEETQYF. Here the CDR3 DNA reads TGTGCCAGCACCTGGACAGGGGAAGAGACCCAGTACTTC.

This clonotype was detected ten times or more. The J gene is TRBJ2-7, the V gene TRBV27; D gene ambiguous. Germline V lookup: CDR1 MNHEY, CDR2 SMNVEV (reference sequence). CDR3 size: 14 residues. Trimming took off 2 bases at V and 2 bases at J, with 10 bases between the two ends. CDR3 sequence (DNA): TGTGCCAGCAGTTTAACAAGGGCCACCTACGAGCAGTACTTC. As protein: CASSLTRATYEQYF.

This clonotype was seen a few times. The chain joins TRBV29-1 to TRBJ1-1; D is perhaps TRBD1 (6 bases). The CDR3 sequence is 12 residues long. Germline V CDR1 and CDR2: SQVTM, ANQGSEA. Trimming pared 7 bases from V and 3 bases from J, leaving 12 bases between. The CDR3 sequence is CSGTRGDTEAFF. In DNA, the CDR3 is TGCAGCGGGACAAGGGGGGACACTGAAGCTTTCTTT.